There are many counts of the clone carrying this T cell receptor (beta chain). In TCRdb, the RT-PCR reads were re-called with MiXCR into one record per CDR3 protein. The table shows a few hundred thousand distinct CDR3 sequences, with approximately 7.8% occurring only once. The data were obtained in a study of response to subunit inactivated influenza vaccine. Losses at the gene ends were 1 base for V and 9 bases for J; bases not matched to a gene: 9. The CDR3 is 15 residues long. Germline CDR1 and CDR2: LGHNA and YSLEER. The sample was PBMCs from blood, taken roughly 24 months after vaccination. V gene TRBV4-3 combines with J gene TRBJ2-1, with 7 bases lining up with TRBD1. The receptor comes from a man between 50 and 69 years old who received an inactivated influenza vaccine. CDR3 bases: TGCGCCAGCAGCCAAGCTAACAGGGGCCGGGCTGAGCAGTTCTTC. Translated: CASSQANRGRAEQFF.